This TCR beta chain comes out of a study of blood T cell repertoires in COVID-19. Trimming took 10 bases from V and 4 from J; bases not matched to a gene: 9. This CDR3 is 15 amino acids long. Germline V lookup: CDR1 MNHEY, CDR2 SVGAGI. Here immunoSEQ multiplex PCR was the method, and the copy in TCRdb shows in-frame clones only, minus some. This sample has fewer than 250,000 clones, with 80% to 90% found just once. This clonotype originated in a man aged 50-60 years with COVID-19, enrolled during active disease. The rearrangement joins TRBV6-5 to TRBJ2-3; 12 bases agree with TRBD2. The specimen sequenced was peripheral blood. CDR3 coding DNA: TGTGCCACCCGGCTACTAGCGGGAGGATCAGATACGCAGTATTTT. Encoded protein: CATRLLAGGSDTQYF.